Listed below are T cell receptor beta chains from one sample, sequenced in a study of blood T cell repertoires in COVID-19. The repertoire was sequenced with immunoSEQ multiplex PCR; TCRdb's copy has only in-frame clones and lacks some. This sample has approximately 350,000 clones, with 85% to 90% found just once. Sequenced sample: PBMCs or T cells enriched from blood (not recorded which). The receptor set was obtained from a man between 18 and 29 years old who had recovered from COVID-19. The CDR3 runs from the conserved cysteine through the conserved F or W. The order of the fields is J gene, D gene, clone size, V gene, CDR3 protein, CDR3 DNA. D genes are given only for firm matches. Expanded clones are given a class, and other clones once, few, many or no size at all.

TRBJ2-5 TRBD1 - TRBV27 CASRRTGQETQYF TGTGCCAGCAGGAGGACAGGCCAAGAGACCCAGTACTTC
TRBJ1-5 - - TRBV7-8 CASSLTRRGSNQPQHF TGTGCCAGCAGCTTAACCCGTCGGGGTAGCAATCAGCCCCAGCATTTT
TRBJ1-5 - - TRBV19 CASSSTGNSNQPQHF TGTGCCAGTAGTTCCACCGGGAACAGCAATCAGCCCCAGCATTTT
TRBJ2-7 - few TRBV4-2 CASSQDAGFSYEQYF TGTGCCAGCAGCCAAGATGCAGGGTTCTCCTACGAGCAGTACTTC
TRBJ2-3 - - TRBV6-5 CASMSSTDTQYF TGTGCCAGCATGTCTAGCACAGATACGCAGTATTTT
TRBJ1-1 - - TRBV20-1 CSAYYTEAFF TGCAGTGCATATTACACTGAAGCTTTCTTT
TRBJ2-1 - - TRBV7-9 CATTIRPNEQFF TGTGCCACTACGATCAGGCCCAATGAGCAGTTCTTC
TRBJ2-1 TRBD2 - TRBV4-1 CASSQVGLAGIYEQFF TGCGCCAGCAGCCAGGTTGGACTAGCGGGAATATATGAGCAGTTCTTC
TRBJ1-1 - - TRBV9 CASSVVSGINTEAFF TGTGCCAGCAGCGTAGTCTCGGGGATAAACACTGAAGCTTTCTTT
TRBJ1-1 TRBD1 - TRBV5-1 CASSLGQGITEAFF TGCGCCAGCAGCTTGGGACAGGGAATCACTGAAGCTTTCTTT
TRBJ1-4 - few TRBV11-2 CASSLDPGSNEKLFF TGTGCCAGCAGCTTAGATCCGGGATCAAATGAAAAACTGTTTTTT
TRBJ1-2 - - TRBV12-3/TRBV12-4 CASRDDSNYGYTF TGTGCCAGCAGGGATGACTCTAACTATGGCTACACCTTC
TRBJ1-2 TRBD1 - TRBV5-6 CASSVGGTGNGYTF TGTGCCAGCAGCGTTGGCGGGACAGGGAATGGCTACACCTTC
TRBJ2-7 TRBD1 - TRBV7-8 CASSLTPRRDRGLKEQYF TGTGCCAGCAGCTTAACCCCGAGGCGGGACAGGGGGCTAAAAGAGCAGTACTTC
TRBJ1-2 TRBD1 - TRBV18 CASSPETGYGYTF TGTGCCAGCTCACCCGAGACAGGGTATGGCTACACCTTC
TRBJ2-2 TRBD1 - TRBV11-3 CASSPGGSGTGELFF TGTGCCAGCAGCCCAGGGGGCTCGGGCACCGGGGAGCTGTTTTTT
TRBJ1-4 TRBD1 - TRBV28 CASSLGPGQGNEKLFF TGTGCCAGCAGTCTCGGACCGGGACAGGGGAATGAAAAACTGTTTTTT
TRBJ2-1 TRBD2 - TRBV6-5 CASSSSGGRNNEQFF TGTGCCAGCAGCTCAAGCGGGGGGAGGAACAATGAGCAGTTCTTC
TRBJ1-2 - - TRBV3-1/TRBV3-2 CASSLQVNYGYTF TGTGCCAGCAGCCTACAGGTTAACTATGGCTACACCTTC
TRBJ1-2 - - TRBV6-5 CASSYSTLGTYTF TGTGCCAGCAGTTACTCGACGTTGGGCACATACACCTTC
TRBJ2-1 TRBD2 - TRBV28 CASSSGGSPNEQFF TGTGCCAGCAGTTCGGGAGGTAGTCCGAATGAGCAGTTCTTC
TRBJ2-5 TRBD1 - TRBV18 CASSPLNRGLETQYF TGTGCCAGCTCACCACTCAACAGGGGTTTAGAGACCCAGTACTTC
TRBJ1-1 TRBD1 - TRBV5-4 CASSLGGDRAFFEAFF TGTGCCAGCAGCTTGGGGGGAGACAGGGCCTTTTTTGAAGCTTTCTTT
TRBJ1-1 - few TRBV28 CASKTVKNAEAFF TGTGCCAGCAAAACTGTCAAGAACGCTGAAGCTTTCTTT
TRBJ2-1 - - TRBV6-4 CASSDSGGTDEQFF TGTGCCAGCAGTGACTCAGGGGGTACGGATGAGCAGTTCTTC
TRBJ2-1 TRBD2 - TRBV4-3 CASSQGSGKWGSDEQFF TGCGCCAGCAGCCAAGGGAGCGGGAAGTGGGGATCGGATGAGCAGTTCTTC
TRBJ1-2 TRBD1 - TRBV29-1 CSVEEGQGYGYTF TGCAGCGTTGAAGAAGGACAGGGCTATGGCTACACCTTC
TRBJ2-7 TRBD2 - TRBV28 CASSPGTSGTYEQYF TGTGCCAGCAGTCCCGGGACTAGCGGAACCTACGAGCAGTACTTC
TRBJ1-4 - - TRBV9 CASSRVSNEKLFF TGTGCCAGCAGCCGTGTCTCTAATGAAAAACTGTTTTTT
TRBJ1-3 TRBD1 - TRBV7-9 CASSLSRGKSGNTIYF TGTGCCAGCAGCTTATCCAGGGGGAAGTCTGGAAACACCATATATTTT
TRBJ2-2 - - TRBV3-1/TRBV3-2 CASSQDGTGGNTGELFF TGTGCCAGCAGCCAAGATGGTACAGGTGGGAACACCGGGGAGCTGTTTTTT
TRBJ1-4 TRBD1 - TRBV7-2 CASNERTGFNEKLFF TGTGCCAGCAACGAAAGGACAGGTTTTAATGAAAAACTGTTTTTT
TRBJ2-5 - - TRBV4-2 CASSQDRGGAGTQYF TGTGCCAGCAGCCAAGATCGTGGGGGCGCGGGGACCCAGTACTTC
TRBJ2-1 TRBD2 - TRBV4-2 CASSHIHTSGAYNEQFF TGTGCCAGCAGCCATATACATACTAGCGGCGCCTACAATGAGCAGTTCTTC
TRBJ1-2 - - TRBV7-8 CASSKPHNGVGYTF TGTGCCAGCAGCAAACCTCACAACGGGGTCGGCTACACCTTC
TRBJ2-7 - - TRBV3-1/TRBV3-2 CASPSTGSYEQYF TGTGCCAGCCCCTCAACAGGGTCCTACGAGCAGTACTTC
TRBJ1-5 - - TRBV24-1 CATSDPGTNQPQHF TGTGCCACCAGTGATCCCGGGACTAATCAGCCCCAGCATTTT
TRBJ2-1 TRBD1 - TRBV5-1 CASSLQGSSSYNEQFF TGCGCCAGCAGCTTACAGGGGTCGAGCTCCTACAATGAGCAGTTCTTC
TRBJ2-3 - - TRBV7-2 CASSPIGGVTDTQYF TGTGCCAGCAGCCCCATAGGGGGGGTCACAGATACGCAGTATTTT
TRBJ2-1 TRBD2 - TRBV11-2 CASSLAGTNNEQFF TGTGCCAGCAGCCTAGCGGGTACGAACAATGAGCAGTTCTTC
TRBJ1-5 - - TRBV18 CASSPSVNSNQPQHF TGTGCCAGCTCCCCAAGCGTAAATAGCAATCAGCCCCAGCATTTT
TRBJ2-3 TRBD2 - TRBV19 CASSGGTSGRFTDTQYF TGTGCCAGTAGTGGGGGGACTAGCGGGAGATTTACAGATACGCAGTATTTT
TRBJ1-2 - once TRBV29-1 CSVEGSSYGYTF TGCAGCGTTGAGGGCAGCTCCTATGGCTACACCTTC
TRBJ2-6 - - TRBV18 CASSPQGTNDGANVLTF TGTGCCAGCTCACCCCAGGGGACGAACGACGGGGCCAACGTCCTGACTTTC
TRBJ1-2 TRBD1 - TRBV4-1 CASSPHRTGTDGYTF TGCGCCAGCAGCCCCCACCGGACAGGGACGGATGGCTACACCTTC
TRBJ1-2 - - TRBV19 CASSISGGDGYTF TGTGCCAGTAGTATATCTGGGGGCGATGGCTACACCTTC
TRBJ1-2 TRBD1 - TRBV6-2/TRBV6-3 CASTPGGDGYTF TGTGCCAGCACCCCAGGGGGCGATGGCTACACCTTC
TRBJ1-2 - - TRBV19 CASWGHLYGYTF TGTGCCAGTTGGGGACACCTCTATGGCTACACCTTC
TRBJ2-7 - once TRBV13 CASSLGLQGQYEQYF TGTGCCAGCAGCTTAGGCCTACAGGGTCAGTACGAGCAGTACTTC
TRBJ1-2 TRBD1 few TRBV5-5 CASSRDGTGSF TGTGCCAGCAGCAGAGACGGGACAGGATCCTTC
TRBJ1-2 - - TRBV9 CASSPTPLSVTYGYTF TGTGCCAGCAGCCCGACCCCGCTGTCAGTGACTTATGGCTACACCTTC
TRBJ2-5 - - TRBV18 CASSPGRQQETQYF TGTGCCAGCTCACCCGGGAGACAGCAAGAGACCCAGTACTTC
TRBJ1-2 - - TRBV28 CASSSGRWGGYGYTF TGTGCCAGCAGCTCAGGGCGGTGGGGTGGCTATGGCTACACCTTC
TRBJ2-5 TRBD2 - TRBV9 CASSVSLAATGRTQYF TGTGCCAGCAGCGTAAGTCTAGCGGCAACCGGGAGGACCCAGTACTTC
TRBJ2-3 TRBD2 - TRBV5-1 CASSFGTLKRDSDTQYF TGCGCCAGCAGCTTCGGCACATTGAAGCGGGACTCAGATACGCAGTATTTT